This T cell receptor beta chain stems from a study of CD8 T cells in Susac syndrome. This CDR3 is 13 amino acids long. The V end was cut by 9 bases, the J end by 4 bases, with 13 bases between. Germline CDR1 reads LNHDA; CDR2 reads SQIVND (reference sequence). The patients with Susac syndrome were individuals who fulfilled the recently defined diagnostic criteria for disease that was either definite or probable. The CD8+ and CD4+ T cells were negatively isolated, with the TEMRA cells enriched by FACS. Random-hexamer reverse transcription was applied to roughly 0.5 to 1 ug RNA. With immunoSEQ multiplex PCR, TCR beta CDR3 was amplified across 54 Vbeta and 13 Jbeta. MiXCR was run by TCRdb on the immunoSEQ multiplex PCR reads, yielding one entry per CDR3 protein. The top ten hold around 0.15% of the sample, which has 210,000 or so distinct CDR3 sequences, about 95% seen once.

The clonotype comes from a human donor with Susac syndrome. This chain joins TRBV19 and TRBJ1-5; the D is unclear. The sample consisted of CD4+ T cells from PBMCs. For the CDR3, the DNA is TGTGCCAGCACGCCAGACTCTAATCAGCCCCAGCATTTT. This translates into CASTPDSNQPQHF.